The subject of this entry is one T cell receptor (beta chain). MiXCR was run by TCRdb on the 5' RACE reads, yielding one entry per CDR3 protein. The sample records about 79,000 distinct CDR3 sequences, approximately 13% being singletons. This sample is drawn from a study of early T cells in non-severe SARS-CoV-2 infection. The origin of this receptor is an adult who was a healthcare worker with PCR-confirmed SARS-CoV-2 infection or an uninfected control (not recorded which). Specimen: whole blood.

CDR3 DNA sequence: TGCAGTGCTAGGGGGACAGGCGTCTACGAGCAGTACTTC. This gives the protein CSARGTGVYEQYF. The chain is built from TRBV20-1 and TRBJ2-7, with 8 nucleotides matching TRBD1. This CDR3 region has 13 residues. Per the germline V gene, CDR1 is DFQATT and CDR2 is SNEGSKA (reference sequence). With 3 bases clipped from V and 3 bases from J, the junction kept 4 bases outside the gene matches.